This T cell receptor beta chain appears in the sequencing data of a study of blood T cell repertoires in COVID-19. CDR3 size: 13 residues. Germline CDR1 SGHTA, CDR2 FQGTGA. The V and J ends lost 5 bases and 10 bases, in that order; junction bases with no gene match: 6. The repertoire was sequenced with immunoSEQ multiplex PCR; TCRdb's copy has only in-frame clones and lacks some. The repertoire includes about 320,000 clones, approximately 85% of them detected once, and roughly 7% sits in the top ten. Sequenced: peripheral blood. The chain carries TRBV7-3 and TRBJ2-1; 9 bases map to TRBD2. The TCR sequence derives from a human donor in a cohort sampled during active COVID-19. The CDR3 reads CASSRTREGEQFF. The CDR3 bases are TGTGCCAGCAGCCGTACGCGGGAGGGGGAGCAGTTCTTC.